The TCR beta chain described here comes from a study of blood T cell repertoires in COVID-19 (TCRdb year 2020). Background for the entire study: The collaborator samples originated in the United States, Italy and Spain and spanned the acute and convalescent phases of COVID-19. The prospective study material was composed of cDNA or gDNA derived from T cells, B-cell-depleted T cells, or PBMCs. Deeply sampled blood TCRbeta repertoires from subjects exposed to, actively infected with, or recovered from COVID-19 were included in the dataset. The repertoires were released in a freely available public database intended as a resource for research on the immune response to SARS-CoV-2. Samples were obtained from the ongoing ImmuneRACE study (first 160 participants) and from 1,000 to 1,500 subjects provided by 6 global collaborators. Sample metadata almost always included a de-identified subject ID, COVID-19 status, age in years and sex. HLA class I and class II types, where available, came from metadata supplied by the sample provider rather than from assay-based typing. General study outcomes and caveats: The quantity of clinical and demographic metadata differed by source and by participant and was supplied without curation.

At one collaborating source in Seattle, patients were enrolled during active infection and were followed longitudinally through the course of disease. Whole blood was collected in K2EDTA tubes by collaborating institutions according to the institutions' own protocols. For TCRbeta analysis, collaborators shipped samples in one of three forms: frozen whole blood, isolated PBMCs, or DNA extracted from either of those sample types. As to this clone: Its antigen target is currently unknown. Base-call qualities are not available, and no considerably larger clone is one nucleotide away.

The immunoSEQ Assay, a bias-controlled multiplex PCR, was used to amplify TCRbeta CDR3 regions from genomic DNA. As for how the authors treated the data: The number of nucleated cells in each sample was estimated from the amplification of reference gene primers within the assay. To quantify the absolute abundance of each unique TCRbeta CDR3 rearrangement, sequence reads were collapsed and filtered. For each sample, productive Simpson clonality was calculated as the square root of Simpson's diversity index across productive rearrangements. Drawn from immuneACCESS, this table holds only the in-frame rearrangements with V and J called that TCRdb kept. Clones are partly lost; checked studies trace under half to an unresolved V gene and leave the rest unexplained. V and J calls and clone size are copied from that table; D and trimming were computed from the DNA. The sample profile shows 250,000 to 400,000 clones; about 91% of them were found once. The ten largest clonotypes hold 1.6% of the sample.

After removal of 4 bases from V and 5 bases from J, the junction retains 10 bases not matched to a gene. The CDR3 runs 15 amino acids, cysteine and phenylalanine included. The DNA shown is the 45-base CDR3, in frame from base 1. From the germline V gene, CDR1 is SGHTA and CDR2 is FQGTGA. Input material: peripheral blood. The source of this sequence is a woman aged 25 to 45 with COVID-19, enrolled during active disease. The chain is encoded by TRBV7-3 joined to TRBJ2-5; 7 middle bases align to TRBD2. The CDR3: CASSSLGAGMETQYF. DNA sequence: TGTGCCAGCAGCTCGTTAGGAGCGGGGATGGAGACCCAGTACTTC.